This TCR beta chain was profiled in a study of cytomegalovirus exposure and HLA in healthy donors. Study conclusions and caveats: Most TCR sequences were uncommon, yet certain public TCRs appeared in many donors. A highly shared variant cluster was judged a likely technical artifact. More clonal expansion characterized HLA-associated TCR beta chains than equally common others in a later analysis.

Comments on this clone: Its antigen is not identified.

The primer mix had 60 Vbeta and 13 Jbeta primers. Using immunoSEQ multiplex PCR, the repertoire was profiled, and TCRdb retains in-frame clones only, with some absent. The sample has roughly 71,000 clones, around 70% seen once; the top ten hold around 10%. The germline V and J ends were trimmed by 4 bases and 6 bases, with 15 bases remaining between them. This CDR3 region has 14 residues. Germline assignment: CDR1 LNHDA and CDR2 SQIVND (reference sequence). This TCR was sampled from a human donor in good health. The sample comprised PBMCs. The V gene is TRBV19, the J gene TRBJ1-2; D uncertain. CDR3 in amino acids: CASSKVTGSNGYTF. Here the CDR3 DNA reads TGTGCCAGTAGTAAGGTAACGGGTTCAAATGGCTACACCTTC.